The T cell receptor beta chain under discussion was sequenced for a study of blood T cells in healthy people across ages. In the case of this clonotype: Its matching antigen is unknown.

Using a J-beta primer mix together with a sample-barcoded 5' primer, a second PCR was run for about 6 to 11 cycles. One entry per CDR3 protein results from TCRdb running MiXCR on the 5' RACE reads. In the table there are fewer than 1,000,000 distinct CDR3 sequences, under 45% of which are singletons. Study outcomes and limitations: Strong correlation linked observed beta diversity and percent naive T cells. Not knowing donor CMV status may have confounded expanded clonotype changes. It was the long-lived donors that had more naive CD4+ cells and higher diversity than aged donors.

Each individual donor underwent a draw of approximately 9.6 milliliters of peripheral blood. What was sequenced was blood. This clonotype originated in a man aged 55 to 70 in good health.

CDR3 sequence reads: CASSSQGPVETQYF. The CDR3 bases are TGTGCCAGCAGCTCCCAGGGGCCGGTCGAGACCCAGTACTTC. The V and J genes are TRBV5-4 and TRBJ2-5, with TRBD1 as a possible D gene (6 bases). Germline assignment: CDR1 SGHNT and CDR2 YYREEE (reference sequence). The V end lost 3 bases, the J end lost 5 bases, and 14 bases lay between the germline ends. The CDR3 is made up of 14 amino acids.